The clone carrying this T cell receptor (beta chain) was seen at least ten times. Its antigen remains unknown. The V gene end was trimmed by 5 bases and the J gene end by 14 bases; junction bases not matched to a gene: 5. Germline V gives CDR1 MNHNY, CDR2 SVGAGI (reference sequence). The CDR3 is 13 amino acids. The data originate from a study of blood T cells in healthy people across ages. A J-beta primer mix and a sample-barcoded 5' primer were used in a second PCR of roughly 6 to 12 cycles. Through a template-switch adaptor with 12 random nucleotides, each cDNA molecule received a tag. TCRdb reanalysed the 5' RACE reads using MiXCR and keeps one entry per CDR3 protein. The sample has around 500,000 distinct CDR3 sequences, around 48% seen once. Russia was home to the donors, healthy Caucasian individuals aged roughly 6 to 95. Study results and caveats: The CMV status of each donor remained undetermined, and this could have confounded shifts in expanded clonotypes. Comparison with aged donors showed that long-lived donors had more naive CD4+ cells and higher diversity.

The chain combines TRBV6-6 with TRBJ2-1, with 14 nucleotides matching TRBD2. The sequence derives from an elderly man in good health. Sequencing was carried out using blood. CDR3 loop: CASSKGTSGSEFF. The CDR3 DNA sequence: TGTGCCAGCAGTAAAGGGACTAGCGGGAGTGAGTTCTTC.